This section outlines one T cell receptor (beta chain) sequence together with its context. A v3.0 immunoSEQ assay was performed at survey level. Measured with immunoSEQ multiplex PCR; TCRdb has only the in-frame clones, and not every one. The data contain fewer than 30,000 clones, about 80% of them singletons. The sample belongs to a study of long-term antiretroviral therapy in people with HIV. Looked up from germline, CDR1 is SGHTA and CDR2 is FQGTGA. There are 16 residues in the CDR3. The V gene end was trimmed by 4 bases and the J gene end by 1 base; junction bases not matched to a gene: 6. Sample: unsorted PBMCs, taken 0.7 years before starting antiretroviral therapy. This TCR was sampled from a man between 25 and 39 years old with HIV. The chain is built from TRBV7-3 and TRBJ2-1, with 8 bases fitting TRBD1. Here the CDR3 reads CASSSQGEASYNEQFF. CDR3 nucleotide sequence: TGTGCCAGCAGCTCACAGGGGGAAGCGTCCTACAATGAGCAGTTCTTC.